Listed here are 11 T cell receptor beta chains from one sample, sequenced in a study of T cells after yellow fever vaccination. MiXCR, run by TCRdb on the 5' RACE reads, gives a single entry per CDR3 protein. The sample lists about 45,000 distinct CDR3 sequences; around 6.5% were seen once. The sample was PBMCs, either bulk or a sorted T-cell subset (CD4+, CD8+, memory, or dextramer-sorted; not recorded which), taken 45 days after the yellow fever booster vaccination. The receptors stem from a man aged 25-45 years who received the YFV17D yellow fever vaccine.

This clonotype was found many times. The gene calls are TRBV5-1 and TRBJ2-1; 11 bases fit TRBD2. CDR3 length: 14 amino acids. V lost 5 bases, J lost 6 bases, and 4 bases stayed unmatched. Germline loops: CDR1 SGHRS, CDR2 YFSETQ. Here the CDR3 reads CASSFTSGSNEQFF. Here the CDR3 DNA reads TGCGCCAGCAGTTTTACTAGCGGGAGCAATGAGCAGTTCTTC.

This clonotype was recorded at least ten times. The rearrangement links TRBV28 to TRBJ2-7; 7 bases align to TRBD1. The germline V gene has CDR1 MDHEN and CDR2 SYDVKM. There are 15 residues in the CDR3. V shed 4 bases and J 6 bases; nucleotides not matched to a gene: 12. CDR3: CASSSTPGQFSEQYF. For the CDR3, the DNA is TGTGCCAGCAGTTCCACCCCGGGACAGTTTAGCGAGCAGTACTTC.

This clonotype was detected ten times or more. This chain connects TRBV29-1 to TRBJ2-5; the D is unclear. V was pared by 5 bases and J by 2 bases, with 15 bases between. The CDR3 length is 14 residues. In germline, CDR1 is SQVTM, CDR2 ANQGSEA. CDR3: CSVQDSRNQETQYF. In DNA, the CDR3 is TGCAGCGTTCAGGATAGCCGTAATCAAGAGACCCAGTACTTC.

The CDR3 DNA reads TGTGCCAGCAGCCCGGGACAGGGGGGATCTGGGGCCAACGTCCTGACTTTC. Its protein product is CASSPGQGGSGANVLTF. The chain combines TRBV5-5 with TRBJ2-6, with 11 positions matching TRBD1. Germline V gives CDR1 SGHKS, CDR2 YYEKEE (reference sequence). Trimming took 4 bases from V and 1 from J; bases not matched to a gene: 4. The CDR3 consists of 17 residues.

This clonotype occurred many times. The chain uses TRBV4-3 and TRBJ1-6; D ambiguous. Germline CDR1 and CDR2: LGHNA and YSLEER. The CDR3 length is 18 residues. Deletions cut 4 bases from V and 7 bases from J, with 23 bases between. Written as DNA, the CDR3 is TGCGCCAGCAGCCTAAGGAATATGGGCAGGAGCCTGAATTCACCCCTCCACTTT. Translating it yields CASSLRNMGRSLNSPLHF.

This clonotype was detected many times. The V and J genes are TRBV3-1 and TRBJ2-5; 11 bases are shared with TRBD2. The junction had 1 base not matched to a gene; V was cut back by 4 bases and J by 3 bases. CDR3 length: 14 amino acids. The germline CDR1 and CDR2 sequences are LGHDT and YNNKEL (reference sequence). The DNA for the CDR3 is TGTGCCAGCAGCCCGGGACTAGCGGAAGAGACCCAGTACTTC. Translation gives CASSPGLAEETQYF.

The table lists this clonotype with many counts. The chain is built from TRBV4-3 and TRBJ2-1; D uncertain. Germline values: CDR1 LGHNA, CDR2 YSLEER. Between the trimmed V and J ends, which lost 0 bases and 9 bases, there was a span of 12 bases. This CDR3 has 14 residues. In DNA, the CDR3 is TGCGCCAGCAGCCAAGAACTGCGTTGGAGTGAGCAGTTCTTC. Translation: CASSQELRWSEQFF.

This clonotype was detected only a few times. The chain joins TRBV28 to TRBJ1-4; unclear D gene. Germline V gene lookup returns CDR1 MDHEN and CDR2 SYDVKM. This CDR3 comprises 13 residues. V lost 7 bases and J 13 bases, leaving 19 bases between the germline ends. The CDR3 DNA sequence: TGTGCCAGCAAGCTCTCGATTACGGCGATACTGTTTTTT. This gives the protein CASKLSITAILFF.

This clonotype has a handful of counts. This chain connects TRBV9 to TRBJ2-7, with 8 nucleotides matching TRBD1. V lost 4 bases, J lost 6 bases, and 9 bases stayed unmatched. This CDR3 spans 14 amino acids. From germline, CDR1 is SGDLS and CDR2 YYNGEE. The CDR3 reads CASSREGTGGEQYF. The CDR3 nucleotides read TGTGCCAGCAGCAGAGAGGGGACAGGAGGCGAGCAGTACTTC. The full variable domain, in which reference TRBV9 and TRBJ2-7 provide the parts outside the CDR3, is DSGVTQTPKHLITATGQRVTLRCSPRSGDLSVYWYQQSLDQGLQFLIQYYNGEERAKGNILERFSAQQFPDLHSELNLSSLELGDSALYFCASSREGTGGEQYFGPGTRLTVT.

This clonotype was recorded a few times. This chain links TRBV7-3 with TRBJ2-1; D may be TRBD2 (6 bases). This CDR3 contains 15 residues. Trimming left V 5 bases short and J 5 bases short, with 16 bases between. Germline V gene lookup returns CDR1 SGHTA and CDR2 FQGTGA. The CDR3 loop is CASSRGLNRNNEQFF. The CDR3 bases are TGTGCCAGCAGCCGAGGACTAAACCGAAACAATGAGCAGTTCTTC. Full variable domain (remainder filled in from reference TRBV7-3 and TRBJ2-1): GAGVSQTPSNKVTEKGKYVELRCDPISGHTALYWYRQSLGQGPEFLIYFQGTGAADDSGLPNDRFFAVRPEGSVSTLKIQRTERGDSAVYLCASSRGLNRNNEQFFGPGTRLTVL.

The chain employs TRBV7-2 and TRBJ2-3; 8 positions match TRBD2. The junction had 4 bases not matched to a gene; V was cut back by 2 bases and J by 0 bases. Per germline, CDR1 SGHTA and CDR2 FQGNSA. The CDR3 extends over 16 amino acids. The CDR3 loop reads CASSLSASGSTDTQYF. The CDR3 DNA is TGTGCCAGCAGCTTATCGGCTAGCGGGAGCACAGATACGCAGTATTTT.